The subject of this entry is one TCR beta chain. From cryopreserved PBMCs came around 2 micrograms of genomic DNA used for TCR beta libraries. This entry comes from a study of cytotoxic CD8 clonotypes in ibrutinib-treated CLL. The protocol was immunoSEQ multiplex PCR, while the TCRdb copy is restricted to in-frame clones and leaves out a portion. The sample lists hundreds of thousands of clones, under 70% occurring once. The germline V gene has CDR1 PRHDT and CDR2 FYEKMQ (reference sequence). This CDR3 spans 12 amino acids. Sequencing used PBMCs, obtained after 36 months of ibrutinib treatment. This clonotype was sampled from a human donor with chronic lymphocytic leukemia. The J gene is TRBJ2-5, the V gene TRBV13; no clear D gene. The last part of the DNA fits TRBJ2-7 better; the J call may be wrong. CDR3 sequence (DNA): TGTGCCAGCAGCTTGTCTAACTACGAGCAGTACTTC. It translates to CASSLSNYEQYF.